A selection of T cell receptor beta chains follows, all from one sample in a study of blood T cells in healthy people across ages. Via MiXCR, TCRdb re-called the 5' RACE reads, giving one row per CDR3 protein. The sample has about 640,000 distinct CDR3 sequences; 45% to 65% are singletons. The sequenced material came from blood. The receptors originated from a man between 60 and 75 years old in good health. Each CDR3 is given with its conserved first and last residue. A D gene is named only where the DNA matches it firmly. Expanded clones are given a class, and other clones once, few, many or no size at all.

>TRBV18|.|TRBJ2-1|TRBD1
TGTGCCAGCTCCCGGGACAGGGGGCGAGTTGAGCAGTTCTTC
CASSRDRGRVEQFF
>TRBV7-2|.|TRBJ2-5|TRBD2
TGTGCCAGCAGCTCCTGGGGGGGTAAAGAGACCCAGTACTTC
CASSSWGGKETQYF
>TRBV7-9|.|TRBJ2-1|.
TGTGCCAGCAGCCTCGAGGGGGGGATCTACAATGAGCAGTTCTTC
CASSLEGGIYNEQFF
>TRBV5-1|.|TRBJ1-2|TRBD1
TGCGCCAGCAGGTTGGAACAGGGGAGAGCTAACTATGGCTACACCTTC
CASRLEQGRANYGYTF
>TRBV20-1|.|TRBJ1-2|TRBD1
TGCAGTGCTAAAGAGGGACAGAACTATGGCTACACCTTC
CSAKEGQNYGYTF
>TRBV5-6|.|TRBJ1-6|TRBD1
TGTGCCAGCAGCTTGTGGGGGACAGGCGGGAATTCACCCCTCCACTTT
CASSLWGTGGNSPLHF
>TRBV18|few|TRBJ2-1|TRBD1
TGTGCCAGCTCACAGGTCGACCGGGACAGGGCCAACTACAATGAGCAGTTCTTC
CASSQVDRDRANYNEQFF
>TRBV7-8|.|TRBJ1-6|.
TGTGCCAGCAGCTTAGTCCGGCAGCCTAATTCACCCCTCCACTTT
CASSLVRQPNSPLHF
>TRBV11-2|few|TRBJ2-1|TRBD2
TGTGCCAGCAGCTTAGTAGCGGGGGTCTACAATGAGCAGTTCTTC
CASSLVAGVYNEQFF
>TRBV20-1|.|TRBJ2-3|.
TGCAGTGCTCCGGGGGCGATTGTCACAGATACGCAGTATTTT
CSAPGAIVTDTQYF
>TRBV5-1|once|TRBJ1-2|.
TGCGCCAGCAGCTTGGCCGGGCCAGGGCTAGGGGACGACTATGGCTACACCTTC
CASSLAGPGLGDDYGYTF
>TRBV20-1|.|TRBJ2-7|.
TGCAGCGCCATCAACTCCGGGGGCCGAACCTACGAGCAGTACTTC
CSAINSGGRTYEQYF
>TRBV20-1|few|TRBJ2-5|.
TGCAGTGTTCAGCGGGAGACCCAGTACTTC
CSVQRETQYF
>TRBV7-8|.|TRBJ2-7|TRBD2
TGTGCCAGCAGCTTAAGCGGGAACCCAAGAACCTACGAGCAGTACTTC
CASSLSGNPRTYEQYF
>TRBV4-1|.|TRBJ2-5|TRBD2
TGCGCCAGCAGCCAAGCGGGACTAGCGTGGGAGACCCAGTACTTC
CASSQAGLAWETQYF
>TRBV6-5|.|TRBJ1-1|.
TGTGCCGTTGGTGGCGGCACTGAAGCTTTCTTT
CAVGGGTEAFF
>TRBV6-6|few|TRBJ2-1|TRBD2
TGTGCCAGCAGTTGGGCCGTAGCGGGGGAGAACAATGAGCAGTTCTTC
CASSWAVAGENNEQFF
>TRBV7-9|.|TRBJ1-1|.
TGCGCCAGCCTCGGACAGCAGAACACTGAAGCTTTCTTT
CASLGQQNTEAFF
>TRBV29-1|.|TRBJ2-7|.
TGCAGCGTTGATGAGCGGGACAGGTCAGGTTACGAGCAGTACTTC
CSVDERDRSGYEQYF
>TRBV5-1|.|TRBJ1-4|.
TGCGCCAGCAGCTTGGAAACAGGGCCTAATGAAAAACTGTTTTTT
CASSLETGPNEKLFF